These T cell receptor beta chains were read from a single sample in a study of response to subunit inactivated influenza vaccine. In TCRdb, the RT-PCR reads were re-called with MiXCR into one record per CDR3 protein. The repertoire holds roughly 500,000 distinct CDR3 sequences, less than 25% seen once, with approximately 3% in the top ten. The same specimen was also included in a second study, on T cells expressing NK-cell markers.

The sequences come from CD4+ T cells sorted from PBMCs, collected 11 to 12 days after vaccination. All receptors come from a man aged 50 to 60 who received an inactivated influenza vaccine. Each CDR3 is given without its conserved first and last residue.

ASSIGTEAF	TRBJ1-1	TRBV19
AWSRSSEETQY	TRBJ2-5	TRBV30
ATSVDRFTGELF	TRBJ2-2	TRBV10-3
ASSLYGTGISPLH	TRBJ1-6	TRBV5-6
ASSPYRLATDEQF	TRBJ2-1	TRBV7-2
SAIRGAGGGGTQY	TRBJ2-5	TRBV20-1
ASSKEQGIANYGYT	TRBJ1-2	TRBV21-1
ASSPWTGGIDTQY	TRBJ2-3	TRBV4-3
ASTIGTYTGELF	TRBJ2-2	TRBV6-1
ASSLQAVYGYT	TRBJ1-2	TRBV12-3/TRBV12-4
ASSQAAAEQY	TRBJ2-7	TRBV3-1
ASSQVWVEGYT	TRBJ1-2	TRBV3-1
ASSLAEQQQY	TRBJ2-7	TRBV7-9
ASSKDRGLLNEQF	TRBJ2-1	TRBV6-1
ASSQTGAYGYT	TRBJ1-2	TRBV4-3
SVRTVEAF	TRBJ1-1	TRBV20-1
ASSYSPWTGISSGNTIY	TRBJ1-3	TRBV6-5
SVVWGVTDTQY	TRBJ2-3	TRBV29-1
ASRRDSALNSPLH	TRBJ1-6	TRBV5-1
ASRETSGNEQF	TRBJ2-1	TRBV2
SAIRGTGDEKLF	TRBJ1-4	TRBV20-1
ASSLRDRPYNEQF	TRBJ2-1	TRBV12-3/TRBV12-4
ASSPDRVTPGQY	TRBJ2-7	TRBV12-3/TRBV12-4
ASIFSPGTRTEAF	TRBJ1-1	TRBV7-2
SVGEQKNIQY	TRBJ2-4	TRBV29-1
SASSGTSGQETQY	TRBJ2-5	TRBV20-1
ASSSPDRVSHNEQF	TRBJ2-1	TRBV12-3/TRBV12-4
ASSLSTSQETQY	TRBJ2-5	TRBV7-9
ASSIGASGSGGETQY	TRBJ2-5	TRBV5-1
ASSLARDSYTGELF	TRBJ2-2	TRBV28